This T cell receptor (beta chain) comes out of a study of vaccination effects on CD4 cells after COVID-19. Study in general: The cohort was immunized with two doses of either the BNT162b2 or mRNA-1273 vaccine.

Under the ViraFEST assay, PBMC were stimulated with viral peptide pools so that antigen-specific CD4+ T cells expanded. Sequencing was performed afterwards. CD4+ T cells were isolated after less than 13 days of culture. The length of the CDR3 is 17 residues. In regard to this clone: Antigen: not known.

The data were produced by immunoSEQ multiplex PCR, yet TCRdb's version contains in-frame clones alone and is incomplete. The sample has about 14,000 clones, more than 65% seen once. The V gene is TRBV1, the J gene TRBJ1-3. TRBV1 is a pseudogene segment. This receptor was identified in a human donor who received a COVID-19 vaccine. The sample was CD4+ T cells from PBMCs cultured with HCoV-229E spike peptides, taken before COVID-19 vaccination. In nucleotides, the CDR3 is TGCACCAGCAGCCAAGAATGCCCAAAGCACTCTGGAAACACCATATATTTT. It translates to CTSSQECPKHSGNTIYF.